The subject of this entry is one TCR beta chain. The data derive from a study of blood T cell repertoires in COVID-19. Authors' processing steps: Researchers report that nucleated cell counts were estimated from reference gene primer amplification. Data came from immunoSEQ multiplex PCR; TCRdb stores just in-frame clones and leaves some out. V and J calls plus clone size are reproduced from that table; the DNA served to infer D and trimming. The sample carries some 340,000 clones, 85% recorded once. CDR3 length: 15 residues. CDR1 is SEHNR and CDR2 is FQNEAQ in the germline V gene (reference sequence). V lost 5 bases, J lost 5 bases, and 16 bases lay in between.

V and J are TRBV7-9 and TRBJ2-1; D perhaps matches TRBD2 (5 bases). The source material was peripheral blood. This receptor was identified in a woman aged 18-29 years with acute or convalescent COVID-19. For the CDR3, the DNA is TGTGCCAGCAGCCCGCGCTCCCGGAGGCACAATGAGCAGTTCTTC. Amino acids: CASSPRSRRHNEQFF.